This T cell receptor (beta chain) was observed in a study of blood T cell repertoires in COVID-19. Across the study: The cDNA or gDNA used as material had been derived from T cells, B-cell-depleted T cells, or PBMCs.

Libraries were prepared by immunoSEQ multiplex PCR; TCRdb keeps only in-frame clonotypes and omits some of them. The data contain about 190,000 clones, roughly 85% of them seen just once; the ten biggest clones take up about 5%. V lost 0 bases and J lost 2, with 11 bases in between. The CDR3 totals 15 residues. The V gene's germline CDR1 is LGHDT and CDR2 YNNKEL (reference sequence). The sample taken for sequencing was peripheral blood. This sequence was found in a woman aged 25-40 years with acute or convalescent COVID-19. The rearrangement joins TRBV3-1 (or the pseudogene TRBV3-2) to TRBJ2-7; no clear D gene. The CDR3 reads CASSQDSQNPYEQYF. CDR3 nucleotides: TGTGCCAGCAGCCAAGATTCCCAAAATCCCTACGAGCAGTACTTC.